This is a list of T cell receptor beta chains from one sample in a study of blood T cell repertoires in COVID-19. Generated by immunoSEQ multiplex PCR, the TCRdb table keeps only in-frame clones and is missing some. Here the sample spans around 120,000 clones, 75% to 90% being singletons. Sequenced material: PBMCs or T cells enriched from blood (not recorded which). Receptors were obtained from a woman aged 50 to 65 who had recovered from COVID-19. CDR3s include the opening cysteine and the closing phenylalanine or tryptophan. A D gene is named only where the DNA matches it firmly. Rows give clone size only sometimes, using once, few, many, or a class for an expanded clone.

v_gene,len,d_gene,abundance,j_gene,CDR3aa,CDR3nt
TRBV4-3,14,.,.,TRBJ1-6,CASSHPEPNSPLHF,TGCGCCAGCAGCCACCCAGAACCAAATTCACCCCTCCACTTT
TRBV30,12,TRBD2,once,TRBJ2-3,CACRGGADTQYF,TGTGCCTGCCGGGGGGGGGCAGATACGCAGTATTTT
TRBV4-1,14,.,once,TRBJ1-4,CASSHRQVFEKLFF,TGCGCCAGCAGCCATAGACAGGTTTTTGAAAAACTGTTTTTT
TRBV7-9,12,.,.,TRBJ1-3,CASSTQGNTIYF,TGTGCCAGCAGCACCCAGGGAAACACCATATATTTT
TRBV10-3,14,.,.,TRBJ1-6,CAISADNNNSPLHF,TGTGCCATCAGCGCCGACAACAATAATTCACCCCTCCACTTT
TRBV28,15,.,few,TRBJ1-1,CASIFRGGQFTEAFF,TGTGCCAGCATCTTTCGGGGGGGACAATTCACTGAAGCTTTCTTT
TRBV7-9,16,.,.,TRBJ2-3,CASIPPRTGGTDTQYF,TGTGCCAGCATCCCGCCGCGTACGGGGGGCACAGATACGCAGTATTTT
TRBV6-2/TRBV6-3,17,.,.,TRBJ2-7,CASSFTPFRGAPYEQYF,TGTGCCAGCAGCTTTACTCCCTTTCGGGGGGCACCCTACGAGCAGTACTTC
TRBV19,13,.,once,TRBJ1-1,CASSASWGAEAFF,TGTGCCAGTAGTGCGTCGTGGGGGGCTGAAGCTTTCTTT
TRBV9,11,.,.,TRBJ1-2,CASSATDGYTF,TGTGCCAGCAGCGCGACAGATGGCTACACCTTC
TRBV3-1/TRBV3-2,15,.,.,TRBJ2-4,CASSRSSVAKNIQYF,TGTGCCAGCAGCCGGTCTAGCGTAGCCAAAAACATTCAGTACTTC
TRBV19,14,.,.,TRBJ2-3,CASSIDPFTDTQYF,TGTGCCAGTAGTATAGATCCCTTCACTGATACGCAGTATTTT
TRBV9,15,TRBD1,.,TRBJ2-1,CASSVFGQGGNEQFF,TGTGCCAGCAGCGTATTTGGACAGGGTGGGAATGAGCAGTTCTTC
TRBV2,16,.,.,TRBJ1-1,CASSDDRLGRGAEAFF,TGTGCCAGCAGTGATGACAGGTTGGGGAGGGGCGCTGAAGCTTTCTTT
TRBV19,15,.,.,TRBJ2-2,CASSMLASAGRELFF,TGTGCCAGTAGTATGTTGGCTAGCGCGGGTCGGGAGCTGTTTTTT
TRBV6-8,15,.,.,TRBJ1-4,CASTKRGGPNEKLFF,TGTGCCAGCACCAAGAGGGGAGGCCCTAATGAAAAACTGTTTTTT
TRBV6-6,19,TRBD1,.,TRBJ2-5,CASSPTGEGNRPGQETQYF,TGTGCCAGCAGTCCGACAGGGGAAGGTAACCGGCCTGGGCAGGAGACCCAGTACTTC
TRBV7-9,14,.,once,TRBJ1-1,CASSLSASNTEAFF,TGTGCCAGCAGCTTATCCGCGTCGAACACTGAAGCTTTCTTT
TRBV7-2,15,.,.,TRBJ2-2,CASSLGQVNTGELFF,TGTGCCAGCAGCTTAGGTCAGGTTAACACCGGGGAGCTGTTTTTT
TRBV7-8,14,.,.,TRBJ1-3,CASSFTPTGNTIYF,TGTGCCAGCAGCTTTACTCCAACGGGAAACACCATATATTTT
TRBV5-1,14,TRBD1,once,TRBJ2-7,CASSAYRGYYEQYF,TGCGCCAGCAGCGCCTACAGGGGGTATTACGAGCAGTACTTC
TRBV11-3,16,.,.,TRBJ1-4,CASSPTWDLPNEKLFF,TGTGCCAGCAGCCCAACCTGGGACTTGCCTAATGAAAAACTGTTTTTT
TRBV5-5,17,TRBD2,.,TRBJ2-1,CASSRGTSGGVYNEQFF,TGTGCCAGCAGTCGAGGGACTAGCGGGGGCGTTTACAATGAGCAGTTCTTC
TRBV18,15,.,.,TRBJ1-3,CASSPVQGGLNTIYF,TGTGCCAGCTCACCTGTTCAGGGAGGCCTAAACACCATATATTTT
TRBV5-4,15,.,.,TRBJ1-4,CASSLAAGAEGKLFF,TGTGCCAGCAGCTTGGCAGCAGGGGCTGAAGGAAAACTGTTTTTT
TRBV25-1,14,.,.,TRBJ2-7,CASSDVGGDYEQYF,TGTGCCAGCAGTGATGTCGGCGGAGACTACGAGCAGTACTTC
TRBV9,15,TRBD1,.,TRBJ1-1,CASSEGQGRNTEAFF,TGTGCCAGCAGCGAAGGACAGGGAAGGAACACTGAAGCTTTCTTT
TRBV7-9,15,TRBD1,.,TRBJ1-2,CASSLARTGVEGYTF,TGTGCCAGCAGCTTAGCCCGGACAGGGGTCGAGGGCTACACCTTC
TRBV11-2,15,TRBD2,.,TRBJ2-1,CASSLGLASYNEQFF,TGTGCCAGCAGCTTGGGACTAGCTTCCTACAATGAGCAGTTCTTC
TRBV6-5,14,TRBD2,once,TRBJ2-1,CASRPGLLRNEQFF,TGTGCCAGCAGGCCGGGACTACTTCGTAATGAGCAGTTCTTC
TRBV4-3,15,TRBD1,once,TRBJ2-5,CASSQDPSRGETQYF,TGCGCCAGCAGCCAAGATCCTAGCAGGGGGGAGACCCAGTACTTC
TRBV9,13,TRBD1,.,TRBJ1-2,CASSKTGGLGYTF,TGTGCCAGCAGCAAAACAGGGGGCTTGGGCTACACCTTC
TRBV7-9,18,TRBD1,.,TRBJ2-3,CASSLALRTGARIHTQYF,TGTGCCAGCAGCTTAGCCCTTAGGACAGGGGCTAGGATACATACGCAGTATTTT
TRBV23-1,17,.,.,TRBJ1-5,CASSQSEDRTSNQPQHF,TGCGCCAGCAGTCAATCTGAGGACAGAACTAGCAATCAGCCCCAGCATTTT